This T cell receptor beta chain was recorded in a study of cytomegalovirus exposure and HLA in healthy donors. Overall study results and limits: With later analysis, a missense DCLRE1C variant became linked to TCR beta V- and J-gene trimming. The study designated about 180 TCR beta chains cytomegalovirus-associated. Earlier analysis found most TCR beta V segments productive about 87% or about 30% of the time.

V was clipped by 4 bases and J by 1 base, with 4 bases between them. This CDR3 has 13 residues. From germline, CDR1 is MNHEY and CDR2 SMNVEV (reference sequence). Primers: 60 Vbeta forward and 13 Jbeta reverse. This table comes from immunoSEQ multiplex PCR, and its TCRdb copy is limited to in-frame clones, with some not included. The sample has some 250,000 clones; over 80% are singletons. With regard to this clone: Its target is not known.

Sequenced sample: PBMCs. This chain links TRBV27 with TRBJ1-4; D is unresolved. This receptor was obtained from a woman aged 40 to 50 in good health and CMV-seropositive. This CDR3 reads CASSSVTNEKLFF. CDR3 bases: TGTGCCAGCAGTTCAGTAACTAATGAAAAACTGTTTTTT.